One and the same sample provided the 7 T cell receptor beta chains below, sequenced in a study of cytomegalovirus exposure and HLA in healthy donors. Use of 60 Vbeta and 13 Jbeta primers characterized the PCR. Assay: immunoSEQ multiplex PCR; the TCRdb copy retains only in-frame clones and omits some. The data contain roughly 120,000 clones, 65% of them singletons. The sample was PBMCs. Receptors were obtained from a woman aged 40 to 55 in good health and CMV-seropositive.

The chain recombines TRBV5-1 with TRBJ1-1, with 9 bases fitting TRBD1. The CDR3 has 16 amino acids. Germline values: CDR1 SGHRS, CDR2 YFSETQ. After removal of 4 bases from V and 4 bases from J, the junction contained 11 bases not matched to a gene. CDR3 amino acids: CASSLISGTGFTEAFF. CDR3 coding DNA: TGCGCCAGCAGCCTTATATCCGGGACAGGGTTCACTGAAGCTTTCTTT.

The rearrangement links TRBV5-3 to TRBJ1-5; 7 bases match TRBD1. TRBV5-3 belongs to the ORF category, with a function that is uncertain. The V gene end was trimmed by 1 base and the J gene end by 3 bases; junction bases not matched to a gene: 13. The CDR3 is made up of 18 amino acids. The CDR3 nucleotides are TGTGCCAGAAGCTTGCCAAGGTCGAACAGGGGAACCAATCAGCCCCAGCATTTT. Residues: CARSLPRSNRGTNQPQHF.

The rearrangement links TRBV27 to TRBJ2-1; D call uncertain. Germline CDR1 is MNHEY and CDR2 is SMNVEV (reference sequence). V gave up 4 bases and J gave up 0 bases, with 10 bases separating them. The CDR3 runs 15 residues. The CDR3: CASSSLESSYNEQFF. CDR3 coding DNA: TGTGCCAGCAGTTCTCTCGAGAGCTCCTACAATGAGCAGTTCTTC.

The chain couples TRBV5-4 to TRBJ1-4, with a weak D call TRBD1 (5 bases). Germline loops: CDR1 SGHNT, CDR2 YYREEE (reference sequence). V gave up 0 bases and J gave up 11 bases, with 14 bases separating them. The CDR3 is 14 residues long. CDR3 region: CASSLERDLEKLFF. In DNA, the CDR3 is TGTGCCAGCAGCTTGGAAAGGGACTTGGAGAAACTGTTTTTT.

The DNA for the CDR3 is TGTGCCATCAGTGAGTCCCCGACAGGCATTCAGGGTGGCTACACCTTC. Its translation is CAISESPTGIQGGYTF. V gene TRBV10-3 combines with J gene TRBJ1-2; tentative D call: TRBD1 (6 bases). CDR1 is ENHRY, CDR2 SYGVKD, per germline. The CDR3 extends over 16 amino acids. V lost 0 bases and J lost 7, with 18 bases in between.

The chain couples TRBV5-6 to TRBJ2-1, with 7 bases identical to TRBD2. CDR1 and CDR2 from the germline V gene are SGHDT and YYEEEE. The CDR3 is made up of 16 amino acids. V gave up 4 bases and J gave up 0 bases; unmatched junction bases: 7. The chain's CDR3 is CASSPGLGSSYNEQFF. The CDR3 bases are TGTGCCAGCAGCCCTGGACTAGGAAGCTCCTACAATGAGCAGTTCTTC. Full variable domain (missing parts from reference TRBV5-6 and TRBJ2-1): DAGVTQSPTHLIKTRGQQVTLRCSPKSGHDTVSWYQQALGQGPQFIFQYYEEEERQRGNFPDRFSGHQFPNYSSELNVNALLLGDSALYLCASSPGLGSSYNEQFFGPGTRLTVL.

This clone was seen a single time. The chain recombines TRBV19 with TRBJ1-5, with D maybe TRBD1 (6 bases). The V and J ends lost 5 bases and 4 bases respectively, with 12 bases between them. The germline gives CDR1 LNHDA, CDR2 SQIVND (reference sequence). This CDR3 is built from 14 residues. DNA of the CDR3: TGTGCCAGTAGTCGTAACAGGGAGAATCAGCCCCAGCATTTT. Its translation: CASSRNRENQPQHF.